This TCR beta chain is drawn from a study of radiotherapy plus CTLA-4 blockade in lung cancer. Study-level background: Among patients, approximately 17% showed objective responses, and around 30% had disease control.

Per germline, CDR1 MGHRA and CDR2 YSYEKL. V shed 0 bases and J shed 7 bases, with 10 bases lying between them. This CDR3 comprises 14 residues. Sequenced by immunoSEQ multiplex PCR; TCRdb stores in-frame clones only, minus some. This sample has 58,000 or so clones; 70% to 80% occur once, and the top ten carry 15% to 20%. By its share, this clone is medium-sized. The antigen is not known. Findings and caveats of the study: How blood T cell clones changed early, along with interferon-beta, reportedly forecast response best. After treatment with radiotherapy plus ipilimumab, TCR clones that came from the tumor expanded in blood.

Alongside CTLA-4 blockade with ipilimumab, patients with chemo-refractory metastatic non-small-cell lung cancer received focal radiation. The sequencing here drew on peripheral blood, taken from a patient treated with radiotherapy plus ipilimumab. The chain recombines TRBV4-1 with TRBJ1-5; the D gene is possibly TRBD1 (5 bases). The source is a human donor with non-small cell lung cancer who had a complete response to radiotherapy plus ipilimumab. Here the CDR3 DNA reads TGCGCCAGCAGCCAAGATGACAGTCGGCAGCCCCAGCATTTT. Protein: CASSQDDSRQPQHF.